Listed below are T cell receptor beta chains from one sample, sequenced in a study of cytomegalovirus exposure and HLA in healthy donors. Clones were sequenced by immunoSEQ multiplex PCR, and TCRdb holds only the in-frame ones, with some missing. This sample carries about 100,000 clones, roughly four fifths of them seen once, and the ten largest clones take about 10%. Sequenced: PBMCs. All receptors derive from a man aged 50 or older in good health and CMV-seronegative. Both conserved end residues are part of each CDR3. A D gene is named only where the DNA matches it firmly. Only some rows state a clone size, as once, few, many or a class for expanded clones.

>.|.|TRBJ2-7|TRBV7-2
CASKGQSYEQYF
TGTGCCAGCAAGGGGCAGTCCTACGAGCAGTACTTC
>.|.|TRBJ2-2|TRBV7-2
CASSLAAGGGTGELFF
TGTGCCAGCAGCTTAGCCGCCGGTGGGGGGACCGGGGAGCTGTTTTTT
>.|.|TRBJ1-1|TRBV18
CASSSMNTEAFF
TGTGCCAGCTCATCTATGAACACTGAAGCTTTCTTT
>.|.|TRBJ2-4|TRBV19
CASSTTGVLTSGRAKNIQYF
TGTGCCAGTAGTACCACAGGGGTCTTAACTAGCGGAAGAGCCAAAAACATTCAGTACTTC
>TRBD1|.|TRBJ1-2|TRBV5-6
CASSQMGTGVYYGYTF
TGTGCCAGCAGCCAAATGGGGACAGGAGTTTACTATGGCTACACCTTC
>.|.|TRBJ2-2|TRBV19
CASSIGLRVNTGELFF
TGTGCCAGTAGTATCGGACTACGGGTGAACACCGGGGAGCTGTTTTTT
>.|.|TRBJ2-2|TRBV5-5
CASSLAPNTGELFF
TGTGCCAGCAGCTTGGCTCCGAACACCGGGGAGCTGTTTTTT
>.|.|TRBJ1-5|TRBV14
CASSIGLNQPQHF
TGTGCCAGCTCAATAGGACTCAATCAGCCCCAGCATTTT
>TRBD1|.|TRBJ1-2|TRBV4-1
CASSQGTGNYGYTF
TGCGCCAGCAGCCAAGGGACAGGGAACTATGGCTACACCTTC
>.|.|TRBJ2-5|TRBV14
CASSLGQSRQETQYF
TGTGCCAGCAGCCTCGGACAGAGTCGACAAGAGACCCAGTACTTC
>.|.|TRBJ1-2|TRBV27
CASSQHGYTF
TGTGCCAGCAGCCAACACGGCTACACCTTC
>TRBD1|once|TRBJ2-5|TRBV9
CASSRQGRGQETQYF
TGTGCCAGCAGCAGACAGGGTAGGGGACAAGAGACCCAGTACTTC
>.|once|TRBJ2-7|TRBV7-9
CASSPQSEVAEQYF
TGTGCCAGCAGCCCCCAGAGCGAGGTGGCGGAGCAGTACTTC
>.|.|TRBJ2-7|TRBV5-1
CASSLGSNYYEQYF
TGCGCCAGCAGCTTGGGCAGTAACTACTACGAGCAGTACTTC
>.|.|TRBJ1-2|TRBV2
CASRAQPNYGYTF
TGTGCCAGCAGGGCCCAACCTAACTATGGCTACACCTTC
>.|.|TRBJ1-1|TRBV4-2
CASSQPSRRQFEAFF
TGTGCCAGCAGCCAACCCTCCAGAAGACAGTTTGAAGCTTTCTTT
>.|few|TRBJ2-7|TRBV18
CASSGTSWEQYF
TGTGCCAGCTCCGGGACATCTTGGGAGCAGTACTTC
>TRBD2|once|TRBJ2-1|TRBV5-1
CASSLRSGGGDNEQFF
TGCGCCAGCAGCTTGCGCAGCGGGGGGGGAGACAATGAGCAGTTCTTC
>TRBD1|.|TRBJ2-3|TRBV13
CASSLEGARNTQYF
TGTGCCAGCAGCTTAGAGGGGGCTCGGAATACGCAGTATTTT
>.|.|TRBJ1-1|TRBV30
CAWTLLGTTWKNTEAFF
TGTGCCTGGACCCTATTAGGGACTACCTGGAAGAACACTGAAGCTTTCTTT
>TRBD1|.|TRBJ2-1|TRBV2
CASSRDRPLQFF
TGTGCCAGCAGTAGGGACAGGCCCTTGCAGTTCTTC
>TRBD2|.|TRBJ2-5|TRBV20-1
CSAWGGEQYF
TGCAGTGCGTGGGGGGGAGAGCAGTACTTC
>.|.|TRBJ2-7|TRBV9
CASSVGAGAYEQYF
TGTGCCAGCAGCGTAGGCGCAGGGGCCTATGAGCAGTACTTC
>TRBD1|.|TRBJ2-7|TRBV6-5
CASKIGQGTYEQYF
TGTGCCAGCAAGATAGGACAGGGAACCTACGAGCAGTACTTC
>.|.|TRBJ2-7|TRBV19
CASSGTPYDEQYF
TGTGCCAGTAGCGGGACACCGTACGACGAGCAGTACTTC
>TRBD1|.|TRBJ1-3|TRBV6-1
CASRRRGTGNTIYF
TGTGCCAGCAGACGCAGGGGGACTGGAAACACCATATATTTT
>.|.|TRBJ1-3|TRBV7-2
CASSSQGIGNTIYF
TGTGCCAGCAGCTCACAGGGTATTGGAAACACCATATATTTT
>.|.|TRBJ2-3|TRBV6-5
CASSYQGRADTQYF
TGTGCCAGCAGTTACCAGGGCCGAGCAGATACGCAGTATTTT
>.|.|TRBJ1-5|TRBV30
CAWSVGQPQHF
TGTGCCTGGAGTGTCGGTCAGCCCCAGCATTTT
>.|once|TRBJ2-1|TRBV5-4
CASSFQGRNEQFF
TGTGCCAGCAGCTTCCAGGGGCGCAATGAGCAGTTCTTC
>.|.|TRBJ1-3|TRBV2
CASSRESSGNTIYF
TGTGCCAGCAGTCGAGAGAGCTCTGGAAACACCATATATTTT
>.|.|TRBJ2-3|TRBV18
CASSPQSEAIKYF
TGTGCCAGCTCACCACAGTCAGAGGCGATCAAGTATTTT
>TRBD1|.|TRBJ1-2|TRBV29-1
CSVPAGDRVGYTF
TGCAGCGTGCCCGCGGGGGACAGGGTAGGCTACACCTTC
>TRBD2|.|TRBJ2-7|TRBV5-4
CASSRGLAGGYEQYF
TGTGCCAGCAGCCGGGGATTAGCGGGGGGATACGAGCAGTACTTC
>TRBD1|.|TRBJ1-2|TRBV6-1
CASSLDRGPNYGYTF
TGTGCCAGCAGCCTAGACAGGGGTCCTAACTATGGCTACACCTTC
>TRBD1|.|TRBJ2-7|TRBV5-8
CASSLRGDRGYEQYF
TGTGCCAGCAGCCTAAGGGGGGACAGGGGTTACGAGCAGTACTTC
>TRBD1|.|TRBJ1-6|TRBV2
CASRSDRASSPLHF
TGTGCCAGCAGATCGGACAGGGCGTCTTCACCCCTCCACTTT
>.|few|TRBJ2-1|TRBV11-2
CASSLGSWSGEQFF
TGTGCCAGCAGCTTAGGCTCATGGAGCGGGGAGCAGTTCTTC
>.|once|TRBJ2-5|TRBV27
CASSLFGSGETQYF
.
>TRBD1|.|TRBJ1-5|TRBV14
CASSQPRQGANNQPQHF
TGTGCCAGCAGCCAACCCCGACAGGGGGCAAACAATCAGCCCCAGCATTTT
>.|many|TRBJ1-4|TRBV7-8
CASSPLRDSANEKLFF
TGTGCCAGCAGCCCCCTACGGGACTCGGCTAATGAAAAACTGTTTTTT
>.|.|TRBJ1-2|TRBV6-1
CATHADRTAGYTF
TGTGCCACCCATGCCGACAGGACGGCTGGCTACACCTTC
>TRBD1|.|TRBJ1-4|TRBV5-1
CASSWGLGQGPEKLFF
TGCGCCAGCAGCTGGGGGTTAGGACAGGGGCCCGAAAAACTGTTTTTT
>.|few|TRBJ1-6|TRBV6-5
CASSYSNRKTGSPLHF
TGTGCCAGCAGTTACTCGAATCGTAAGACGGGGTCACCCCTCCACTTT
>.|.|TRBJ2-1|TRBV7-2
CASSLEAGRPNEQFF
TGTGCCAGCAGCTTAGAGGCGGGCCGCCCCAATGAGCAGTTCTTC
>.|.|TRBJ1-2|TRBV6-5
CASSYQAGGYTF
TGTGCCAGCAGTTACCAGGCCGGTGGCTACACCTTC
>.|.|TRBJ2-3|TRBV19
CASSIGAARTDTQYF
TGTGCCAGTAGTATTGGGGCAGCCCGGACAGATACGCAGTATTTT
>.|.|TRBJ1-1|TRBV5-4
CASSPLTGNTEAFF
TGTGCCAGCAGCCCACTGACAGGGAACACTGAAGCTTTCTTT
>.|few|TRBJ1-1|TRBV6-6
CASSLREDYTEAFF
TGTGCCAGCAGTTTGCGGGAGGACTACACTGAAGCTTTCTTT
>.|.|TRBJ1-1|TRBV10-1
CASSVAQAAEAFF
TGCGCCAGCAGTGTCGCACAGGCGGCTGAAGCTTTCTTT
>.|.|TRBJ2-7|TRBV6-1
CASSQVTGPLYEQYF
TGTGCCAGCAGCCAAGTAACAGGGCCACTCTACGAGCAGTACTTC
>TRBD2|.|TRBJ2-7|TRBV18
CASSPAGGPYEQYF
TGTGCCAGCTCACCAGCGGGGGGACCCTACGAGCAGTACTTC
>.|.|TRBJ2-4|TRBV4-1
CASSQDGDIIQYF
TGCGCCAGCAGCCAAGATGGGGACATAATTCAGTACTTC
>TRBD1|.|TRBJ1-1|TRBV4-2
CASSQGQGGDTEAFF
TGTGCCAGCAGCCAAGGACAGGGGGGAGACACTGAAGCTTTCTTT
>TRBD1|few|TRBJ2-3|TRBV7-9
CSSSERTGSTDTQYF
TGTTCCAGCAGCGAACGGACAGGGAGCACAGATACGCAGTATTTT